Listed below are T cell receptor beta chains from one sample, sequenced in a study of blood T cell repertoires in COVID-19. Repertoires were generated with immunoSEQ multiplex PCR, while TCRdb's copy carries only in-frame clones and drops some. This table holds about 220,000 clones, more than 85% found once. Sequenced material: peripheral blood. Every receptor here comes from a man aged 40-49 years with acute or convalescent COVID-19. Each CDR3 is given with its conserved first and last residue. D genes are given only for firm matches.

J | V | D | CDR3 | DNA
TRBJ2-7 | TRBV6-2/TRBV6-3 | . | CASSQDLVRQYF | TGTGCCAGCAGCCAGGACTTGGTTCGGCAGTACTTC
TRBJ2-7 | TRBV28 | . | CASIGIKGPTYEQYF | TGTGCCAGCATCGGGATCAAGGGTCCGACCTACGAGCAGTACTTC
TRBJ2-5 | TRBV28 | . | CASSITGGGETQYF | TGTGCCAGCAGTATAACGGGTGGCGGAGAGACCCAGTACTTC
TRBJ2-1 | TRBV30 | TRBD2 | CAWSVLGGLAGDNEQFF | TGTGCCTGGAGTGTACTAGGGGGACTAGCGGGAGATAATGAGCAGTTCTTC
TRBJ2-4 | TRBV28 | . | CASSQVRVGSKNIQYF | TGTGCCAGCAGCCAGGTCAGGGTAGGGTCCAAAAACATTCAGTACTTC
TRBJ1-4 | TRBV21-1 | . | CASSSRRRDTNEKLFF | TGTGCCAGCAGCTCGCGTCGGAGGGACACTAATGAAAAACTGTTTTTT
TRBJ2-1 | TRBV6-1 | TRBD2 | CASSEADGLASIPSYNEQFF | TGTGCCAGCAGTGAAGCAGATGGACTAGCGTCAATCCCCTCCTACAATGAGCAGTTCTTC
TRBJ1-4 | TRBV19 | . | CASARGPHNEKLFF | TGTGCCAGTGCCAGAGGTCCCCATAATGAAAAACTGTTTTTT
TRBJ2-7 | TRBV3-1/TRBV3-2 | . | CASSRGGSGASGYEQYF | TGTGCCAGCAGCCGAGGGGGAAGTGGGGCTAGCGGCTACGAGCAGTACTTC
TRBJ2-5 | TRBV4-2 | TRBD1 | CASSQLAVGGRETQYF | TGTGCCAGCAGCCAATTGGCTGTAGGGGGCAGGGAGACCCAGTACTTC
TRBJ2-1 | TRBV3-1/TRBV3-2 | TRBD1 | CASSTRDRATYNEQFF | TGTGCCAGCAGCACCCGGGACAGGGCTACATACAATGAGCAGTTCTTC
TRBJ2-3 | TRBV9 | . | CASSLTASSTDTQYF | TGTGCCAGCAGCCTAACTGCCTCTAGCACAGATACGCAGTATTTT
TRBJ1-1 | TRBV23-1 | TRBD1 | CASRPLDRDTEAFF | TGCGCCAGCAGACCCCTGGACAGGGACACTGAAGCTTTCTTT
TRBJ2-1 | TRBV7-2 | . | CASSLAVAGSYNEQFF | TGTGCCAGCAGCTTAGCTGTGGCGGGCTCCTACAATGAGCAGTTCTTC